This TCR beta chain was documented in a study of cytomegalovirus exposure and HLA in healthy donors. Study information: Previous work identified 90 million to 130 million unique TCR beta sequences from 200 million or so T cells. Unique TCRs from HLA-typed donors, 80 million to 100 million of them, were held in an early data release.

To note about this clone: Its antigen is as yet unknown.

Study-wide points: Most of the TCR beta V segments (in an earlier analysis) were productive either about 87% or about 30% of the time. Later on, a genetic analysis was performed. It linked a missense variant in DCLRE1C with V- and J-gene trimming of TCR beta.

A multiplex PCR was run with 60 Vbeta primers and 13 Jbeta primers. The assay was immunoSEQ multiplex PCR, and TCRdb's table has in-frame clones only and misses some. The repertoire holds around 150,000 clones, with approximately 72% as singletons. Trimming took 0 bases from V and 8 from J, leaving 6 bases between them. The CDR3 length is 13 residues. Germline V gene sequence: CDR1 SGHNT, CDR2 YYREEE (reference sequence). The sequenced sample was PBMCs. This sequence was found in a female donor in good health and CMV-seronegative. The chain employs TRBV5-4 and TRBJ1-6; possible D gene TRBD1, 6 bases. This chain's CDR3 is CASSLGQDSPLHF. For the CDR3, the DNA is TGTGCCAGCAGCTTGGGACAGGATTCACCCCTCCACTTT.